One and the same sample provided the 28 T cell receptor beta chains below, sequenced in a study of shared clonotypes between healthy human individuals. CD8 cells regarded as naive lacked CD45RO, were positively chosen for CCR7, and omitted terminally differentiated effector memory CD45RA+ cells. Produced via immunoSEQ multiplex PCR; TCRdb's table is partial and in-frame only. The sample holds about 2,100,000 clones, 93% seen once. Sample: naive CD8+ T cells from PBMCs. These receptors came from a man younger than 35 in good health. Some clones in this sample may be carry-over from other donors' samples.

The rearrangement joins TRBV7-9 to TRBJ2-1; the D gene is possibly TRBD2 (5 bases). From germline, CDR1 is SEHNR and CDR2 FQNEAQ (reference sequence). With 7 bases removed from V and 0 bases from J, the gap between germline ends came to 16 bases. The length of the CDR3 is 16 residues. CDR3 sequence reads: CASIPGGLVSYNEQFF. CDR3 in DNA: TGTGCCAGCATCCCCGGCGGGCTTGTCTCCTACAATGAGCAGTTCTTC. The variable domain in full, with the rest retrieved from reference TRBV7-9 and TRBJ2-1, is DTGVSQNPRHKITKRGQNVTFRCDPISEHNRLYWYRQTLGQGPEFLTYFQNEAQLEKSRLLSDRFSAERPKGSFSTLEIQRTEQGDSAMYLCASIPGGLVSYNEQFFGPGTRLTVL.

This clone was observed a single time. The chain employs TRBV6-5 and TRBJ1-3; D remains unclear. This CDR3 is 14 amino acids long. Trimming took off 6 bases at V and 4 bases at J, with 13 bases between the two ends. Germline loops: CDR1 MNHEY, CDR2 SVGAGI. CDR3 sequence: CASRGRMIGNTIYF. In DNA form, the CDR3 reads TGTGCCAGCAGGGGCAGGATGATCGGAAACACCATATATTTT.

V is TRBV4-2 and J is TRBJ1-3, with D possibly matching TRBD1 (5 bases). This CDR3 spans 16 amino acids. Trimming left V 4 bases short and J 1 base short, with 14 bases between. In germline, CDR1 is LGHNA, CDR2 YNFKEQ. The CDR3 is CASSPRDDGSGNTIYF. CDR3 nucleotides: TGTGCCAGCAGCCCCCGGGACGATGGGTCTGGAAACACCATATATTTT.

The rearrangement uses TRBV5-1 and TRBJ2-2, with D uncertain. Germline lookup yields CDR1 SGHRS and CDR2 YFSETQ. The germline V and J ends were trimmed by 0 bases and 2 bases, with 8 bases remaining between them. The CDR3 is made up of 15 amino acids. The CDR3 sequence: CASSLEAVNTGELFF. The CDR3 bases are TGCGCCAGCAGCTTGGAGGCAGTAAACACCGGGGAGCTGTTTTTT.

The chain employs TRBV6-4 and TRBJ2-1, with 7 bases that match TRBD2. V trimming: 10 bases; J trimming: 3 bases; junction bases outside the gene matches: 6. The CDR3 is 13 amino acids. The germline V gene has CDR1 MRHNA and CDR2 SNTAGT. The CDR3 here is CATRASGYNEQFF. The CDR3 DNA is TGTGCCACTAGGGCTAGCGGCTACAATGAGCAGTTCTTC.

The chain employs TRBV4-2 and TRBJ1-4; unclear D gene. The CDR3 is made up of 18 amino acids. From germline, CDR1 is LGHNA and CDR2 YNFKEQ. Trimming shortened V by 0 bases and J by 0 bases, and 14 bases separated the two germline ends. CDR3 DNA sequence: TGTGCCAGCAGCCAAGATATCGGCATTCATTCAACTAATGAAAAACTGTTTTTT. Protein sequence: CASSQDIGIHSTNEKLFF.

With regard to this clone: Distinct nucleotide sequences in the sample also encode this CDR3. The chain couples TRBV2 to TRBJ2-7; possible D gene TRBD2, 5 bases. CDR1 is SNHLY and CDR2 is FYNNEI in the germline V gene. The CDR3 is 14 amino acids. V was pared by 6 bases and J by 3 bases, with 15 bases between. The CDR3, as DNA: TGTGCCAGCAGCGGCTTGGCGGGTCTCTACGAGCAGTACTTC. Protein sequence: CASSGLAGLYEQYF.

The chain uses TRBV19 and TRBJ1-2; D might be TRBD1 (5 bases). The CDR3 contains 15 residues. V was trimmed by 5 bases and J by 8 bases, leaving 21 bases between them. The germline CDR1 and CDR2 sequences are LNHDA and SQIVND (reference sequence). CDR3 amino acids: CASSLTPGRLSGYTF. Written as DNA, the CDR3 is TGTGCCAGTAGTCTAACCCCGGGACGATTATCCGGCTACACCTTC.

The rearrangement links TRBV14 to TRBJ2-1; possibly TRBD2 for D (5 bases). Looked up from germline, CDR1 is SGHDN and CDR2 is FVKESK. The V gene lost 0 bases and the J gene lost 9 bases, with 15 bases spanning the gap. The CDR3 is 15 amino acids. The CDR3 loop reads CASSQDGLYRREQFF. The CDR3, as DNA: TGTGCCAGCAGCCAAGACGGACTCTACAGACGTGAGCAGTTCTTC. Filled out from reference TRBV14 and TRBJ2-1, the complete variable domain reads EAGVTQFPSHSVIEKGQTVTLRCDPISGHDNLYWYRRVMGKEIKFLLHFVKESKQDESGMPNNRFLAERTGGTYSTLKVQPAELEDSGVYFCASSQDGLYRREQFFGPGTRLTVL.

V usage is TRBV27 and J usage is TRBJ2-7, with TRBD2 as a possible D gene (6 bases). The germline CDR1 and CDR2 sequences are MNHEY and SMNVEV (reference sequence). V was shortened by 6 bases and J by 2 bases, with 17 bases between the two germline ends. CDR3 size: 15 residues. The DNA of the CDR3 is TGTGCCAGCAGCGAATCGGGTGGCGGGACCTACGAGCAGTACTTC. Residues: CASSESGGGTYEQYF.

The chain has TRBV19 and TRBJ2-1; 7 bases match TRBD2. V trimming: 5 bases; J trimming: 9 bases; junction bases outside the gene matches: 13. The CDR3 is 15 amino acids. CDR1 and CDR2 (germline): LNHDA, SQIVND (reference sequence). Here the CDR3 reads CASSPTSEQSGEQFF. The CDR3, as DNA: TGTGCCAGTAGTCCAACTAGCGAACAAAGCGGTGAGCAGTTCTTC.

V usage is TRBV5-6 and J usage is TRBJ1-1; D remains ambiguous. CDR1 is SGHDT and CDR2 is YYEEEE in the germline V gene. The CDR3 runs to 11 residues. V was pared by 5 bases and J by 0 bases, with 2 bases between. As DNA, the CDR3 is TGTGCCAGCAGGGTGAACACTGAAGCTTTCTTT. It codes for CASRVNTEAFF.

The gene calls are TRBV7-9 and TRBJ1-2; no clear D. Deletions cut 2 bases from V and 5 bases from J, with 9 bases between. The CDR3 has 13 amino acids. Germline values: CDR1 SEHNR, CDR2 FQNEAQ (reference sequence). The CDR3, as DNA: TGTGCCAGCAGCTTAATGGGGAGTTATGGCTACACCTTC. Its protein product is CASSLMGSYGYTF.

This chain uses TRBV23-1 with TRBJ2-7; 10 bases agree with TRBD1. TRBV23-1 is filed as an ORF, its function uncertain. Trimming cost V 6 bases and J 4 bases; bases outside gene matches: 9. This CDR3 region has 15 residues. CDR3 region: CASRKRRDRGYEQYF. The CDR3 DNA is TGCGCCAGCAGGAAAAGAAGGGACAGGGGATACGAGCAGTACTTC.

The rearrangement uses TRBV9 and TRBJ2-5; D is unresolved. The CDR3 totals 14 residues. V was trimmed by 0 bases and J by 9 bases, leaving 15 bases between them. CDR1 is SGDLS, CDR2 YYNGEE, per germline. CDR3 sequence: CASSVDDDSRPQYF. The CDR3, as DNA: TGTGCCAGCAGCGTAGATGACGATTCCAGGCCCCAGTACTTC.

The chain carries TRBV6-5 and TRBJ1-1, with D perhaps TRBD1 (5 bases). V was pared by 5 bases and J by 4 bases, with 8 bases between. Germline V gives CDR1 MNHEY, CDR2 SVGAGI. The CDR3 spans 12 residues. CDR3 DNA sequence: TGTGCCAGCAGTGCAGGGTCCACTGAAGCTTTCTTT. Translated, it gives CASSAGSTEAFF.

This sequence joins TRBV7-9 and TRBJ2-3; TRBD2 matches 11 bases. Germline V gene data show CDR1 as SEHNR and CDR2 as FQNEAQ (reference sequence). V was clipped by 5 bases and J by 4 bases; unmatched bases: 5. The CDR3 length is 15 residues. Here the CDR3 DNA reads TGTGCCAGCAGCGAACTAGCGGGAGTGGCAGATACGCAGTATTTT. Amino acid sequence: CASSELAGVADTQYF.

The V call is TRBV4-1, the J call TRBJ2-7, with D possibly being TRBD2 (5 bases). There are 14 residues in the CDR3. Germline CDR1 is MGHRA and CDR2 is YSYEKL. Trimming took off 0 bases at V and 4 bases at J, with 10 bases between the two ends. In DNA, the CDR3 is TGCGCCAGCAGCCAAGATCTAGGCGGGTACGAGCAGTACTTC. It encodes CASSQDLGGYEQYF.

This chain connects TRBV7-8 to TRBJ2-7, with a weak D call TRBD1 (5 bases). This CDR3 has 16 amino acids. Germline V CDR1 and CDR2: SGHVS, FQNEAQ. The V end lost 4 bases, the J end lost 1 base, and 17 bases lay between the germline ends. The CDR3 loop is CASSSPLGQPSYEQYF. As DNA, the CDR3 is TGTGCCAGCAGCTCCCCCTTAGGACAACCTTCCTACGAGCAGTACTTC.

The rearrangement links TRBV28 to TRBJ2-3, with 11 bases that match TRBD2. With V trimmed by 6 bases and J by 6 bases, 11 bases remained unmatched. Germline V lookup: CDR1 MDHEN, CDR2 SYDVKM. The CDR3 length is 16 residues. The CDR3 sequence: CASSLLAGAAVDTQYF. Here the CDR3 DNA reads TGTGCCAGCAGCCTACTAGCGGGAGCGGCTGTGGATACGCAGTATTTT.

The J gene is TRBJ1-1, the V gene TRBV9; TRBD1 matches at 8 bases. The germline CDR1 and CDR2 sequences are SGDLS and YYNGEE. V lost 7 bases, J lost 1 base, and 15 bases stayed unmatched. The CDR3 runs to 17 residues. The CDR3 loop reads CASSYRGTGPPNTEAFF. CDR3 coding DNA: TGTGCCAGCTCATACAGGGGGACTGGGCCCCCGAACACTGAAGCTTTCTTT.

This clone was seen a few times. This rearrangement joins TRBV29-1 to TRBJ1-3; no reliable D call. The V gene lost 6 bases and the J gene lost 3 bases, with 3 bases spanning the gap. Germline-derived CDR1 and CDR2 are SQVTM and ANQGSEA. The CDR3 totals 10 residues. The CDR3 bases are TGCAGCGTCGTTGGAAACACCATATATTTT. It encodes CSVVGNTIYF.

The chain couples TRBV28 to TRBJ1-5; D remains ambiguous. This CDR3 contains 11 residues. Trimming shortened V by 6 bases and J by 4 bases, and 4 bases separated the two germline ends. Germline V gene sequence: CDR1 MDHEN, CDR2 SYDVKM. CDR3 in DNA: TGTGCCAGCAGAACTAATCAGCCCCAGCATTTT. Residues: CASRTNQPQHF.

The chain links TRBV2 to TRBJ1-4, with D perhaps TRBD1 (5 bases). The CDR3 extends over 12 amino acids. Trimming took off 6 bases at V and 7 bases at J, with 9 bases between the two ends. CDR1 is SNHLY, CDR2 FYNNEI, per germline. DNA for the CDR3: TGTGCCAGCAGCGGGGGTATTGAAAAACTGTTTTTT. Encoded protein: CASSGGIEKLFF.

This clone was recorded once. The chain uses TRBV10-3 and TRBJ1-2, with TRBD1 as a possible D gene (5 bases). The CDR3 totals 15 residues. Germline V gene sequence: CDR1 ENHRY, CDR2 SYGVKD. Between the trimmed V and J ends, which lost 4 bases and 1 base, there was a span of 13 bases. In DNA, the CDR3 is TGTGCCATCAGTGGGGACCCAATGCTTAACTATGGCTACACCTTC. Translation: CAISGDPMLNYGYTF.

This rearrangement joins TRBV25-1 to TRBJ2-1, with D uncertain. Trimming stripped 3 bases from V and 0 bases from J, with 6 bases between. This CDR3 is 14 amino acids long. The germline gives CDR1 MGHDK, CDR2 SYGVNS. CDR3 loop: CASSERYSYNEQFF. In nucleotides, the CDR3 is TGTGCCAGCAGTGAGCGGTACTCCTACAATGAGCAGTTCTTC.

This clone has a single count. This chain links TRBV27 with TRBJ2-5; possible D gene TRBD1, 5 bases. The germline gives CDR1 MNHEY, CDR2 SMNVEV (reference sequence). This CDR3 is 14 amino acids long. Trimming pared 5 bases from V and 4 bases from J, leaving 14 bases between. The CDR3 protein is CASSPRGVGETQYF. The DNA for the CDR3 is TGTGCCAGCAGTCCTAGGGGCGTAGGAGAGACCCAGTACTTC.

On this clone: Other DNA variants within this sample encode the same CDR3. The chain has TRBV27 and TRBJ2-7; 7 positions match TRBD2. V shed 0 bases and J 4 bases; nucleotides not matched to a gene: 6. The CDR3 totals 15 residues. Germline V gene lookup returns CDR1 MNHEY and CDR2 SMNVEV (reference sequence). The CDR3 sequence: CASSLSGGSGYEQYF. CDR3 sequence (DNA): TGTGCCAGCAGTTTATCTGGCGGGAGCGGGTACGAGCAGTACTTC.